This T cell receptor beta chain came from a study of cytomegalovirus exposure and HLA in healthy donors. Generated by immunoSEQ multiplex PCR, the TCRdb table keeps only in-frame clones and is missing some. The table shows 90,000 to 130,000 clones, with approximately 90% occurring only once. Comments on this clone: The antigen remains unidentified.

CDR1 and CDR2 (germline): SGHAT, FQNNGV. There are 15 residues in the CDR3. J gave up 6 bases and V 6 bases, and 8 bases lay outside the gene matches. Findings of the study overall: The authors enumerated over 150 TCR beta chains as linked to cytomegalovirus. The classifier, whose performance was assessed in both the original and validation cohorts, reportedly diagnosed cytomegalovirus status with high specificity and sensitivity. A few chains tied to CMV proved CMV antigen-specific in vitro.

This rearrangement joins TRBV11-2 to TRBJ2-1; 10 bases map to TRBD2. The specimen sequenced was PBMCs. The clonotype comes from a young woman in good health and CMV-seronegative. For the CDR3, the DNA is TGTGCCAGCAGGTCTGGACTAGCGGCACCCAATGAGCAGTTCTTC. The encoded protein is CASRSGLAAPNEQFF.